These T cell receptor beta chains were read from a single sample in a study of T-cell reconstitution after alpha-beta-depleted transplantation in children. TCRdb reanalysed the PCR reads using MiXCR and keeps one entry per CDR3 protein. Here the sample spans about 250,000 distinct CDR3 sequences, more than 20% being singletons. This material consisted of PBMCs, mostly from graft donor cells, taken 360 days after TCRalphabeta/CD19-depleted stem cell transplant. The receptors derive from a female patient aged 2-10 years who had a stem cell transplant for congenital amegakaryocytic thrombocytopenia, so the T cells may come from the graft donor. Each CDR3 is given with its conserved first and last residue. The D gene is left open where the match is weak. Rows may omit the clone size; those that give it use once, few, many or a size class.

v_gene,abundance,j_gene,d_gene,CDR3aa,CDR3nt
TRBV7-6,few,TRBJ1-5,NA,CASSPEPGWPQHF,TGTGCCAGCAGCCCTGAGCCAGGGTGGCCCCAGCATTTT
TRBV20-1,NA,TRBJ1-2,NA,CSAMWTYYGYTF,TGCAGTGCAATGTGGACGTACTATGGCTACACCTTC
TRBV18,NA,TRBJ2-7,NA,CASSPLGRGEQYF,TGTGCCAGCTCACCTCTGGGGCGTGGCGAGCAGTACTTC
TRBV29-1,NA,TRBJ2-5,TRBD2,CSVEGGLETQYF,TGCAGCGTTGAGGGGGGGTTAGAGACCCAGTACTTC
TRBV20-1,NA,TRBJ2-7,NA,CSARTGFYEQYF,TGCAGTGCTAGGACAGGCTTCTACGAGCAGTACTTC
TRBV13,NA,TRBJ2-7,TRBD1,CASSWGSGGSSYEQYF,TGTGCCAGCAGCTGGGGGTCAGGGGGTAGCTCCTACGAGCAGTACTTC
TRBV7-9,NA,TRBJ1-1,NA,CASSLGGATEAFF,TGTGCCAGCAGCTTAGGCGGGGCCACTGAAGCTTTCTTT
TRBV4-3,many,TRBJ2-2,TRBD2,CASSQDGGSGRYTGELFF,TGCGCCAGCAGCCAAGATGGAGGTAGCGGGAGGTACACCGGGGAGCTGTTTTTT
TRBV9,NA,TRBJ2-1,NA,CASSVGLGTRGFF,NA
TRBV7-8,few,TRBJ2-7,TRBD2,CASSSSLAGGLYEQYF,TGTGCCAGCAGTTCCTCACTAGCGGGAGGTTTGTACGAGCAGTACTTC
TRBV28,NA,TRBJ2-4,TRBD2,CASSVLGLAGGPGENIQYF,TGTGCCAGCAGTGTCCTGGGACTAGCGGGGGGGCCTGGTGAAAACATTCAGTACTTC
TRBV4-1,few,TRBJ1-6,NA,CASSQVLKGPLSSPLHF,TGCGCCAGCAGCCAGGTCTTGAAAGGACCCCTGAGTTCACCCCTCCACTTT
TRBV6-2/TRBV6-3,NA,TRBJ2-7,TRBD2,CASSLREGEQYF,TGTGCCAGCAGTCTCCGGGAGGGGGAGCAGTACTTC
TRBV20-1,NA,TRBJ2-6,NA,CSARSGAGANVLTF,TGCAGTGCTAGATCAGGGGCTGGGGCCAACGTCCTGACTTTC
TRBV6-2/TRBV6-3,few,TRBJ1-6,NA,CASSYDSYNSPLHF,TGTGCCAGCAGTTACGACAGCTATAATTCACCCCTCCACTTT
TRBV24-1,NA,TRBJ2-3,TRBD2,CATSDRLAGGTDTQYF,TGTGCCACCAGTGACCGACTAGCGGGGGGCACAGATACGCAGTATTTT
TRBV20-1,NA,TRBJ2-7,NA,CSAPLVSEQYF,TGCAGTGCTCCCTTGGTCTCCGAGCAGTACTTC
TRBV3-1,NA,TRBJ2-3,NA,CASSQRMRGTASTDTQYF,TGTGCCAGCAGCCAACGGATGCGCGGGACAGCTAGCACAGATACGCAGTATTTT